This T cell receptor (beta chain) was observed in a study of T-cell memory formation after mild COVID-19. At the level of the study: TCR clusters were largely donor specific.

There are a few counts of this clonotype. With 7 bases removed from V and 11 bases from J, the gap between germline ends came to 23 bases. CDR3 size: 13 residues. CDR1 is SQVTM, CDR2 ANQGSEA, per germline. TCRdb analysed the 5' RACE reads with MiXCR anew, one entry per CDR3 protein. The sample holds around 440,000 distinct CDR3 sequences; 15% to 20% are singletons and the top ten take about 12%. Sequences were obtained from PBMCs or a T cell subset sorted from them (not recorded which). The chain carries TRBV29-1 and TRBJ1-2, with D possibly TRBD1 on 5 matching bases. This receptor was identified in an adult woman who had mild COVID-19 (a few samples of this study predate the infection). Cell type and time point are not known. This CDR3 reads CSAGTQARMGYTF. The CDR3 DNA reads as TGCAGCGCTGGGACTCAGGCGCGTATGGGATACACCTTC.